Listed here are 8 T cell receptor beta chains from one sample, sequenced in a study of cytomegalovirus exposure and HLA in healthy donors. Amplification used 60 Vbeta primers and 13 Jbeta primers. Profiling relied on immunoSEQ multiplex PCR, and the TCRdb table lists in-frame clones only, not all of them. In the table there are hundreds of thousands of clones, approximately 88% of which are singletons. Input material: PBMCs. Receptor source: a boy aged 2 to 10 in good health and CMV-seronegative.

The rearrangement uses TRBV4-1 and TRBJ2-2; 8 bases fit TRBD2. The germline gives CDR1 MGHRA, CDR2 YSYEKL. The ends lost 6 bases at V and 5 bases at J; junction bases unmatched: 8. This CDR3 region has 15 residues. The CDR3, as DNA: TGCGCCAGCAGTCGCCCCAGCGGGAGTACCGGGGAGCTGTTTTTT. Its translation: CASSRPSGSTGELFF.

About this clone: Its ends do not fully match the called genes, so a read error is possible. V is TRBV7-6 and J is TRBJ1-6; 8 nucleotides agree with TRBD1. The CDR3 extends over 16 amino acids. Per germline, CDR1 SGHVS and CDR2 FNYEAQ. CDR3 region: CASSKQGAPYNSPLHF. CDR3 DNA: TGTGCCAGCAGTAAGCAGGGGGCCCCCTACAATTCACCCCTCCACTTT.

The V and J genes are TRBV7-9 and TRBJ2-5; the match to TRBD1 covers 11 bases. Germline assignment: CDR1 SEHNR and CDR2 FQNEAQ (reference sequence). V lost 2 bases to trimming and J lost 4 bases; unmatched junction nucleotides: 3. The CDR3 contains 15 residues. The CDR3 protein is CASSLRGTGGETQYF. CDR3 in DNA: TGTGCCAGCAGCTTACGAGGGACAGGGGGAGAGACCCAGTACTTC.

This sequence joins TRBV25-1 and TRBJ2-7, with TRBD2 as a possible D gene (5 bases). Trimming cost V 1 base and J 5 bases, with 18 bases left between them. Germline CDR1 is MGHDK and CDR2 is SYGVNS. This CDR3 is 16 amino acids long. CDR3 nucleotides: TGTGCCAGCAGTGAATCCAGACCCAGCGGTAGGAACGAGCAGTACTTC. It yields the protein CASSESRPSGRNEQYF.

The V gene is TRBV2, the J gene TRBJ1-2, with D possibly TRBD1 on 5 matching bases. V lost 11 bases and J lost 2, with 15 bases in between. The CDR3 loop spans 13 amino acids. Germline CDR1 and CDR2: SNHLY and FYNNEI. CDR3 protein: CAQHQGLNYGYTF. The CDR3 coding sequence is TGTGCCCAGCATCAGGGCCTCAACTATGGCTACACCTTC.

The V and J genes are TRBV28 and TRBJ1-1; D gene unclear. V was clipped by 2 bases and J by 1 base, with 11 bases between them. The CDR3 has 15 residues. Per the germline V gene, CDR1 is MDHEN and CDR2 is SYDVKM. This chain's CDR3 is CASSLIGMTNTEAFF. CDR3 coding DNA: TGTGCCAGCAGTTTAATCGGGATGACGAACACTGAAGCTTTCTTT.

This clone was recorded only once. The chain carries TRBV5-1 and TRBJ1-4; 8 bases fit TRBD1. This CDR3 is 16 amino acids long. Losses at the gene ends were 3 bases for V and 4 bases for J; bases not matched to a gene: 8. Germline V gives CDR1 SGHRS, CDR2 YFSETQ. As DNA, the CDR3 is TGCGCCAGCAGCTCCGGGGGGACAGGCAATAATGAAAAACTGTTTTTT. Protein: CASSSGGTGNNEKLFF.

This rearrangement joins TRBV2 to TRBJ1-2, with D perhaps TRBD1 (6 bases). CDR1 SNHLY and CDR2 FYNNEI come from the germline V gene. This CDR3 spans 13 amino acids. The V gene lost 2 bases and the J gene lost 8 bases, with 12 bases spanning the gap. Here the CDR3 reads CASSEQGRLGYTF. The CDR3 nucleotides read TGTGCCAGCAGTGAACAGGGGCGACTAGGCTACACCTTC.